These 5 T cell receptor beta chains were sequenced from one sample in a study of long-term antiretroviral therapy in people with HIV. It was version v3.0 of the immunoSEQ assay that was run at survey level. The assay was immunoSEQ multiplex PCR, and TCRdb's table has in-frame clones only and misses some. The table has about 17,000 clones, 77% seen once; the top ten hold around 15%. This specimen was unsorted PBMCs, taken less than 2.2 years before starting antiretroviral therapy. These receptors originate from a man aged 25-45 years with HIV.

This clone has a single count. Germline and junction disagree at one end, which may indicate a read error. The chain combines TRBV5-6 with TRBJ2-1, with 8 bases aligning to TRBD2. From germline, CDR1 is SGHDT and CDR2 YYEEEE. CDR3 length: 12 residues. CDR3 sequence reads: CASSLPGGARLF. The CDR3 DNA follows: TGTGCCAGCAGCTTGCCCGGGGGGGCCCGGCTCTTC.

The V and J genes are TRBV7-9 and TRBJ1-2; the D is unclear. Germline V lookup: CDR1 SEHNR, CDR2 FQNEAQ (reference sequence). V shed 6 bases and J shed 0 bases, with 20 bases lying between them. The CDR3 has 17 residues. Here the CDR3 reads CASSLGGSSLANYGYTF. For the CDR3, the DNA is TGTGCCAGCAGTCTGGGAGGCAGTTCTTTAGCTAACTATGGCTACACCTTC.

This clone was seen once. This chain joins TRBV19 and TRBJ1-2; D unclear. The germline CDR1 and CDR2 sequences are LNHDA and SQIVND (reference sequence). This CDR3 comprises 14 residues. Between the trimmed V and J ends, which lost 5 bases and 0 bases, there was a span of 10 bases. The CDR3 DNA sequence: TGTGCCAGTAGTGCCCCGGGGTCTAACTATGGCTACACCTTC. Its translation: CASSAPGSNYGYTF.

The V call is TRBV5-6, the J call TRBJ2-5; D is uncertain. This CDR3 is 11 amino acids long. CDR1 is SGHDT and CDR2 is YYEEEE in the germline V gene. Trimming cost V 5 bases and J 7 bases, with 9 bases left between them. CDR3 bases: TGTGCCAGCAGTTTTCGCGGGACCCAGTACTTC. Protein sequence: CASSFRGTQYF.

The chain uses TRBV12-5 and TRBJ1-2; weak D call: TRBD1 (5 bases). Trimming cost V 1 base and J 3 bases, with 12 bases left between them. Per the germline V gene, CDR1 is LGHNT and CDR2 is FRNRAP. The CDR3 sequence is 15 residues long. The CDR3, as DNA: TGTGCTAGTGGTTTGGGGGAGGGGAATTACTATGGCTACACCTTC. It encodes CASGLGEGNYYGYTF.